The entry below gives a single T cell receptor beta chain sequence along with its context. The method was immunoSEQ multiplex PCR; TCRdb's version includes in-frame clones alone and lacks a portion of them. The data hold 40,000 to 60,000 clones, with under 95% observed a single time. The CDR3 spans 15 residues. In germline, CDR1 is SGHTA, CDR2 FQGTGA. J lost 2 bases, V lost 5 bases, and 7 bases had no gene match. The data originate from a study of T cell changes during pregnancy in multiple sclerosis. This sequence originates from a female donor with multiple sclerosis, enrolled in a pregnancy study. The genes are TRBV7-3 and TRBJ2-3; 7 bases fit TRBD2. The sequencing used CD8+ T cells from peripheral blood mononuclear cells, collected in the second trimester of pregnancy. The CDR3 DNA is TGTGCCAGCAGCACTAGCGCGCTGGCCACAGATACGCAGTATTTT. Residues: CASSTSALATDTQYF. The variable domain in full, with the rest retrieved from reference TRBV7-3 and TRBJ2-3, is GAGVSQTPSNKVTEKGKYVELRCDPISGHTALYWYRQSLGQGPEFLIYFQGTGAADDSGLPNDRFFAVRPEGSVSTLKIQRTERGDSAVYLCASSTSALATDTQYFGPGTRLTVL.